Listed here is a single T cell receptor (beta chain). Its antigen is as yet unknown. The entry originates in a study of shared clonotypes between healthy human individuals. Findings of the study overall: Only a few donors were included, so the genetic and exposure-history diversity represented was limited.

CDR3 length equals 15 residues. Germline V gene lookup returns CDR1 LNHNV and CDR2 YYDKDF (reference sequence). Trimming took off 3 bases at V and 5 bases at J, with 16 bases between the two ends. Running of the assay took place at deep level. TCRdb's table, derived via immunoSEQ multiplex PCR, lists solely in-frame clones and lacks some. The data hold approximately 1.5 million clones, with 95% to 99% observed a single time. This clonotype was sampled from a man aged 25-45 years in good health. The specimen sequenced was naive CD4+ T cells sorted from blood. Described subset: CD45RA+ positively selected. V usage is TRBV15 and J usage is TRBJ1-2; a possible D gene is TRBD1 (6 bases). The CDR3 nucleotides read TGTGCCACCAGCAGTGTCAGGGGTTCAGGGTATGGCTACACCTTC. The encoded protein is CATSSVRGSGYGYTF. The full variable domain, completed using reference TRBV15 and TRBJ1-2, is DAMVIQNPRYQVTQFGKPVTLSCSQTLNHNVMYWYQQKSSQAPKLLFHYYDKDFNNEADTPDNFQSRRPNTSFCFLDIRSPGLGDTAMYLCATSSVRGSGYGYTFGSGTRLTVV.